Following are 11 T cell receptor beta chains from one sample sequenced in a study of blood T cell repertoires in COVID-19. Clones were read by immunoSEQ multiplex PCR, and TCRdb kept only the in-frame ones, dropping some. Here the sample spans roughly 67,000 clones, around 93% being singletons. The specimen sequenced was peripheral blood. The receptors here all came from a man between 70 and 80 years old with active COVID-19.

The J gene is TRBJ1-1, the V gene TRBV19; perhaps TRBD1 as D (5 bases). Germline values: CDR1 LNHDA, CDR2 SQIVND (reference sequence). V was shortened by 9 bases and J by 0 bases, with 8 bases between the two germline ends. The CDR3 runs to 12 residues. The CDR3 spells CASRGLNTEAFF. The CDR3 nucleotides are TGTGCCAGCCGGGGGTTGAACACTGAAGCTTTCTTT. Combining the CDR3 with reference TRBV19 and TRBJ1-1 gives the whole variable domain DGGITQSPKYLFRKEGQNVTLSCEQNLNHDAMYWYRQDPGQGLRLIYYSQIVNDFQKGDIAEGYSVSREKKESFPLTVTSAQKNPTAFYLCASRGLNTEAFFGQGTRLTVV.

This clone appeared once. This rearrangement joins TRBV6-5 to TRBJ1-5; no clear D. The CDR3 loop spans 14 amino acids. The V gene lost 6 bases and the J gene lost 6 bases, with 15 bases spanning the gap. Germline V gene lookup returns CDR1 MNHEY and CDR2 SVGAGI. Here the CDR3 reads CASRERAGTQPQHF. The CDR3 nucleotides are TGTGCCAGCAGGGAGAGGGCAGGAACTCAGCCCCAGCATTTT.

V gene TRBV27 combines with J gene TRBJ2-2; no reliable D call. V was trimmed by 6 bases and J by 7 bases, leaving 18 bases between them. Germline V CDR1 and CDR2: MNHEY, SMNVEV (reference sequence). There are 15 residues in the CDR3. CDR3 coding DNA: TGTGCCAGCAGCAGAGGAACGATACCGATCGGGGAGCTGTTTTTT. Protein sequence: CASSRGTIPIGELFF.

The CDR3 region is CARISAAWTGGHEQYV. The CDR3 DNA follows: TGTGCCAGGATCTCGGCTGCTTGGACGGGAGGGCACGAGCAGTACGTC. This chain links TRBV21-1 with TRBJ2-7; the table's D call, TRBD2, has no DNA check behind it. TRBV21-1 is tagged as a pseudogene. The CDR3 totals 16 residues.

This rearrangement joins TRBV29-1 to TRBJ1-1, with TRBD1 matching over 8 bases. Germline-derived CDR1 and CDR2 are SQVTM and ANQGSEA. With 7 bases clipped from V and 6 bases from J, the junction kept 10 bases outside the gene matches. This CDR3 is 13 amino acids long. The CDR3 loop is CSAMRQGISEAFF. DNA for the CDR3: TGCAGCGCGATGAGACAGGGGATTTCTGAAGCTTTCTTT.

The V and J genes are TRBV16 and TRBJ1-1, with TRBD1 identical over 9 bases. This CDR3 spans 14 amino acids. CDR1 and CDR2 from the germline V gene are KGHSY and FQNENV. V dropped 4 bases and J dropped 6; count of bases not matched to a gene: 6. CDR3 sequence reads: CASSPLQGASEAFF. CDR3 sequence (DNA): TGTGCCAGCAGCCCCCTACAGGGGGCATCTGAAGCTTTCTTT.

This chain links TRBV6-5 with TRBJ1-6; 8 bases match TRBD1. Germline CDR1 is MNHEY and CDR2 is SVGAGI. V gave up 2 bases and J gave up 6 bases; unmatched junction bases: 6. The CDR3 loop spans 16 amino acids. CDR3 residues: CASSYGWDRRNSPLHF. DNA of the CDR3: TGTGCCAGCAGTTACGGGTGGGACAGGCGTAATTCACCCCTCCACTTT.

The chain joins TRBV11-2 to TRBJ2-1; the D gene is possibly TRBD2 (5 bases). Trimming cost V 3 bases and J 3 bases, with 15 bases left between them. This CDR3 has 16 amino acids. Germline-derived CDR1 and CDR2 are SGHAT and FQNNGV. CDR3 in amino acids: CASSFPDYRNYNEQFF. The CDR3 DNA follows: TGTGCCAGCAGCTTTCCCGACTACCGAAACTACAATGAGCAGTTCTTC.

V and J are TRBV6-1 and TRBJ2-5, with TRBD1 matching 9 bases. Germline CDR1 and CDR2: MNHNS and SASEGT. V was pared by 1 base and J by 4 bases, with 7 bases of the junction left unmatched. The CDR3 runs to 16 residues. This CDR3 reads CASSEVWTGEGETQYF. CDR3 nucleotide sequence: TGTGCCAGCAGTGAAGTCTGGACAGGGGAAGGAGAGACCCAGTACTTC.

This clone was recorded only once. This chain connects TRBV13 to TRBJ2-3, with TRBD2 identical over 12 bases. Germline V gene lookup returns CDR1 PRHDT and CDR2 FYEKMQ (reference sequence). The CDR3 runs to 16 residues. V lost 5 bases to trimming and J lost 2 bases; unmatched junction nucleotides: 5. The DNA for the CDR3 is TGTGCCAGCAGCACTACTAGCGGGGGGACCACAGATACGCAGTATTTT. Its protein product is CASSTTSGGTTDTQYF. The whole variable domain, remainder taken from reference TRBV13 and TRBJ2-3, is AAGVIQSPRHLIKEKRETATLKCYPIPRHDTVYWYQQGPGQDPQFLISFYEKMQSDKGSIPDRFSAQQFSDYHSELNMSSLELGDSALYFCASSTTSGGTTDTQYFGPGTRLTVL.

The chain combines TRBV4-2 with TRBJ2-1, with 9 nucleotides matching TRBD1. Germline V lookup: CDR1 LGHNA, CDR2 YNFKEQ. The CDR3 has 17 amino acids. Unmatched junction bases numbered 8, after V lost 0 bases and J lost 5 bases. The chain's CDR3 is CASSQETRDRANNEQFF. CDR3 DNA: TGTGCCAGCAGCCAAGAGACGAGGGACAGGGCCAACAATGAGCAGTTCTTC.